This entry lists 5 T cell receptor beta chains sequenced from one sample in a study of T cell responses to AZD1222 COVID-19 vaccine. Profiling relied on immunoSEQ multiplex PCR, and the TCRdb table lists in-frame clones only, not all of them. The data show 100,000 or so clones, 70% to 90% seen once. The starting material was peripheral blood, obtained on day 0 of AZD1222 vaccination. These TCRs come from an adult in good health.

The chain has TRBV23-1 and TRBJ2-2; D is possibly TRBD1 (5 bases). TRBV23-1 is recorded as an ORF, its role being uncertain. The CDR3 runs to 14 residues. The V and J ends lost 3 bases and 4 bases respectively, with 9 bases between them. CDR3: CASSQGLTTGELFF. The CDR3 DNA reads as TGCGCCAGCAGTCAGGGGCTTACCACCGGGGAGCTGTTTTTT.

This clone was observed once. CDR3 sequence reads: CASSQDRGRGSTDTQYF. The CDR3 DNA reads TGTGCCAGCAGCCAAGACAGGGGGCGGGGGAGCACAGATACGCAGTATTTT. This rearrangement joins TRBV14 to TRBJ2-3, with D possibly being TRBD1 (8 bases). The V and J ends lost 0 bases and 0 bases respectively, with 13 bases between them. This CDR3 has 17 amino acids. Per the germline V gene, CDR1 is SGHDN and CDR2 is FVKESK.

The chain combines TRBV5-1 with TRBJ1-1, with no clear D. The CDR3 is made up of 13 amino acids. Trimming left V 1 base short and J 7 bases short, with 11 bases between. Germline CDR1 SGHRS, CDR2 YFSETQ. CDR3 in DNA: TGCGCCAGCAGCTTGCGAGGCGACCATGAAGCTTTCTTT. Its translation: CASSLRGDHEAFF.

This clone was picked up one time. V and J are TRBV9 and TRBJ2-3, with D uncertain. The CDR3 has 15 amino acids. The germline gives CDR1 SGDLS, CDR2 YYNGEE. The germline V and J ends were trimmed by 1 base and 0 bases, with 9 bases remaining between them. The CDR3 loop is CASSVIGESTDTQYF. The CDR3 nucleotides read TGTGCCAGCAGCGTAATTGGCGAAAGCACAGATACGCAGTATTTT.

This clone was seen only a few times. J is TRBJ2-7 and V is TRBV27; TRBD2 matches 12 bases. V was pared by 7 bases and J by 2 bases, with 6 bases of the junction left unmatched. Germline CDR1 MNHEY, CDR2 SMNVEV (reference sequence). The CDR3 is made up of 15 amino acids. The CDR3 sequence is CASNQRLAGAYEQYF. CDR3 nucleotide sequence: TGTGCCAGCAACCAACGACTAGCGGGAGCCTACGAGCAGTACTTC.